What follows are 8 T cell receptor beta chains derived from one specimen sequenced in a study of somatic mutations in cytotoxic T cells in rheumatoid arthritis. TCRdb's table, derived via immunoSEQ multiplex PCR, lists solely in-frame clones and lacks some. Among 15,000 to 20,000 clones listed, around 79% were seen once. Sequencing was carried out using CD8+ T cells sorted from blood. The source is a woman in her forties or fifties in good health.

The chain has TRBV6-5 and TRBJ1-6, with unresolved D. CDR1 and CDR2 (germline): MNHEY, SVGAGI. CDR3 size: 14 residues. The V gene lost 3 bases and the J gene lost 7 bases, with 10 bases spanning the gap. The CDR3 nucleotides read TGTGCCAGCAGTTATACTGGGTCCAATTCACCCCTCCACTTT. Its translation is CASSYTGSNSPLHF.

This clone was detected only a few times. The rearrangement uses TRBV9 and TRBJ2-1; tentatively, D is TRBD2 (5 bases). The V gene lost 5 bases and the J gene lost 0 bases, with 12 bases spanning the gap. Germline lookup yields CDR1 SGDLS and CDR2 YYNGEE. This CDR3 region has 15 residues. The CDR3 is CASSEGESSYNEQFF. DNA of the CDR3: TGTGCCAGCAGTGAGGGTGAGAGCTCCTACAATGAGCAGTTCTTC.

This chain uses TRBV4-2 with TRBJ2-5, with TRBD1 as a possible D gene (5 bases). V gave up 0 bases and J gave up 2 bases, with 13 bases separating them. CDR3 length: 16 amino acids. Germline loops: CDR1 LGHNA, CDR2 YNFKEQ. Here the CDR3 DNA reads TGTGCCAGCAGCCAAGAGCCGGACCAGGGTCAAGAGACCCAGTACTTC. Protein: CASSQEPDQGQETQYF.

The chain carries TRBV30 and TRBJ2-1, with D perhaps matching TRBD2 (6 bases). In germline, CDR1 is GTSNPN, CDR2 SVGIG (reference sequence). The ends were cut back, 3 bases at V and 0 bases at J, with 6 bases in the middle. The CDR3 spans 13 residues. The CDR3 here is CAWSGSSYNEQFF. CDR3 coding DNA: TGTGCCTGGAGCGGGAGCTCCTACAATGAGCAGTTCTTC. The full variable domain, rest sourced from reference TRBV30 and TRBJ2-1, is SQTIHQWPATLVQPVGSPLSLECTVEGTSNPNLYWYRQAAGRGLQLLFYSVGIGQISSEVPQNLSASRPQDRQFILSSKKLLLSDSGFYLCAWSGSSYNEQFFGPGTRLTVL.

The rearrangement links TRBV18 to TRBJ1-2; D is undetermined. The CDR3 contains 14 residues. The V gene's germline CDR1 is KGHSH and CDR2 LQKENI. Trimming removed 3 bases at V and 2 bases at J, with 10 bases between. CDR3 sequence (DNA): TGTGCCAGCTCACCGGAGCCGCAGAACTATGGCTACACCTTC. Translated: CASSPEPQNYGYTF.

V gene TRBV7-6 combines with J gene TRBJ1-5; TRBD1 is a possible D gene (6 bases). V dropped 1 base and J dropped 0 bases, with 7 bases sitting between them. The CDR3 is 15 residues long. Germline loops: CDR1 SGHVS, CDR2 FNYEAQ. The CDR3 sequence is CASSLETGSNQPQHF. CDR3 DNA: TGTGCCAGCAGCTTAGAGACAGGTAGCAATCAGCCCCAGCATTTT.

The CDR3 spells CASSAGGRTNEKLFF. The CDR3 DNA is TGTGCCAGCAGCGCCGGAGGACGGACTAATGAAAAACTGTTTTTT. The chain employs TRBV5-6 and TRBJ1-4; D gene uncertain. The CDR3 is 15 amino acids. Trimming took off 4 bases at V and 2 bases at J, with 12 bases between the two ends. Germline V gene data show CDR1 as SGHDT and CDR2 as YYEEEE.

The gene calls are TRBV5-4 and TRBJ2-5; the D call may be TRBD1 or TRBD2 (5 bases each). The CDR3 spans 15 residues. V was pared by 0 bases and J by 5 bases, with 14 bases between. CDR1 and CDR2 from the germline V gene are SGHNT and YYREEE (reference sequence). This CDR3 is CASSLAGDGRETQYF. The CDR3 DNA reads as TGTGCCAGCAGCTTGGCCGGGGACGGCCGGGAGACCCAGTACTTC.